The sequence of this TCR beta chain was determined in a study of blood T cells in healthy people across ages. Alongside a J-beta primer mix, a sample-barcoded 5' primer served in a second PCR lasting roughly 6 to 11 cycles. Via MiXCR, TCRdb re-called the 5' RACE reads, giving one row per CDR3 protein. The table lists roughly 700,000 distinct CDR3 sequences, roughly 25% of them singletons. CDR1 is SEHNR, CDR2 FQNEAQ, per germline (reference sequence). CDR3 length: 15 residues. Unmatched junction bases numbered 4, after V lost 4 bases and J lost 1 base. This sample was also put to use in a study of T cells of mothers and their children. That paper states: With the M1S primer of the second PCR, sample barcodes and 2-4 random nucleotides were added.

The sample taken for sequencing was blood. The receptor was isolated from a boy younger than 18 in good health. V usage is TRBV7-9 and J usage is TRBJ1-1; 9 bases fit TRBD1. The CDR3 here is CASSSDRGANTEAFF. The CDR3 nucleotides are TGTGCCAGCAGCTCCGACAGGGGGGCGAACACTGAAGCTTTCTTT.